Listed here are 20 T cell receptor beta chains from one sample, sequenced in a study of blood T cell repertoires in COVID-19. TCRdb's copy holds only in-frame clones and misses some; the assay was immunoSEQ multiplex PCR. The sample carries about 180,000 clones, 83% recorded once. Sequencing was performed on peripheral blood. Every receptor here comes from a woman between 65 and 79 years old with COVID-19, enrolled during active disease.

The gene calls are TRBV12-3 or TRBV12-4 and TRBJ1-1; D is possibly TRBD1 (5 bases). The CDR3 runs to 12 residues. V dropped 3 bases and J dropped 4 bases, with 6 bases sitting between them. CDR3 nucleotides: TGTGCCAGCAGTTTGACAGTCACTGAAGCTTTCTTT. It codes for CASSLTVTEAFF.

V is TRBV7-2 and J is TRBJ1-6; 7 bases agree with TRBD1. The CDR3 consists of 15 residues. J lost 5 bases, V lost 5 bases, and 6 bases had no gene match. Looked up from germline, CDR1 is SGHTA and CDR2 is FQGNSA. CDR3 sequence: CASSLGQPDNSPLHF. In DNA, the CDR3 is TGTGCCAGCAGCCTGGGACAGCCCGATAATTCACCCCTCCACTTT.

V and J are TRBV11-3 and TRBJ2-1, with 11 bases aligning to TRBD2. This CDR3 has 15 residues. Per the germline V gene, CDR1 is SGHNT and CDR2 is YENEEA. V was pared by 3 bases and J by 3 bases, with 1 base of the junction left unmatched. CDR3 residues: CASSFGTSGYNEQFF. CDR3 sequence (DNA): TGTGCCAGCAGCTTCGGGACTAGCGGCTACAATGAGCAGTTCTTC.

The chain uses TRBV19 and TRBJ1-1, with 8 nucleotides matching TRBD1. Losses at the gene ends were 7 bases for V and 2 bases for J; bases not matched to a gene: 6. The germline gives CDR1 LNHDA, CDR2 SQIVND (reference sequence). The CDR3 spans 14 residues. The CDR3 region is CASNDRGRNTEAFF. For the CDR3, the DNA is TGTGCCAGTAACGACAGGGGAAGAAACACTGAAGCTTTCTTT.

The chain combines TRBV21-1 with TRBJ2-6; the D call TRBD1 from the table was never checked on the DNA. TRBV21-1 is classified as a pseudogene. The CDR3 is 19 amino acids. In DNA form, the CDR3 reads TGTGCCAGCAGCCAGGGGCGGGACAGAGACCACTCTGGGGCCAACGTCCTGACTTTC. As protein: CASSQGRDRDHSGANVLTF.

This clone was recorded only once. The chain uses TRBV5-6 and TRBJ2-7; 8 bases map to TRBD2. J was trimmed by 2 bases and V by 2 bases; bases with no gene match: 3. This CDR3 is built from 14 residues. Germline V gene lookup returns CDR1 SGHDT and CDR2 YYEEEE. CDR3: CASSFGSGTYEQYF. The CDR3 DNA follows: TGTGCCAGCAGCTTTGGTAGCGGGACCTACGAGCAGTACTTC.

The rearrangement uses TRBV2 and TRBJ1-4; 7 nucleotides match TRBD1. The CDR3 consists of 15 residues. V trimming: 6 bases; J trimming: 4 bases; junction bases outside the gene matches: 8. CDR1 SNHLY and CDR2 FYNNEI come from the germline V gene. The CDR3 bases are TGTGCCAGCAGGACAACAGGGGTCGATAATGAAAAACTGTTTTTT. It codes for CASRTTGVDNEKLFF.

J is TRBJ1-2 and V is TRBV29-1; 10 nucleotides match TRBD1. There are 11 residues in the CDR3. Germline V lookup: CDR1 SQVTM, CDR2 ANQGSEA. The CDR3 protein is CSSGQGPGYTF. The CDR3 DNA sequence: TGCAGTTCGGGACAGGGGCCTGGCTACACCTTC. Full variable domain (rest looked up from reference TRBV29-1 and TRBJ1-2): SAVISQKPSRDICQRGTSLTIQCQVDSQVTMMFWYRQQPGQSLTLIATANQGSEATYESGFVIDKFPISRPNLTFSTLTVSNMSPEDSSIYLCSSGQGPGYTFGSGTRLTVV.

This sequence joins TRBV28 and TRBJ2-1, with 10 bases fitting TRBD2. CDR3 size: 15 residues. V gave up 2 bases and J gave up 7 bases; unmatched junction bases: 5. Looked up from germline, CDR1 is MDHEN and CDR2 is SYDVKM. The CDR3, as DNA: TGTGCCAGCAGTTTAAGCGGGAGGGCAGCAAATGAGCAGTTCTTC. It is translated as CASSLSGRAANEQFF.

This sequence joins TRBV19 and TRBJ2-1; 14 positions agree with TRBD2. Trimming cost V 5 bases and J 3 bases; bases outside gene matches: 12. The CDR3 covers 19 residues. Germline V gives CDR1 LNHDA, CDR2 SQIVND (reference sequence). This chain's CDR3 is CASSFDRTSGRRVYNEQFF. The CDR3 nucleotides read TGTGCCAGTAGTTTCGATAGGACTAGCGGGAGGCGGGTCTACAATGAGCAGTTCTTC.

The CDR3: CASRRQGAYEQYF. DNA for the CDR3: TGTGCCAGCCGCCGACAGGGCGCCTACGAGCAGTACTTC. V usage is TRBV6-2 or TRBV6-3 and J usage is TRBJ2-7, with 7 bases aligning to TRBD1. V dropped 8 bases and J dropped 2; count of bases not matched to a gene: 6. The length of the CDR3 is 13 residues. The germline V gene encodes CDR1 MNHEY and CDR2 SVGEGT.

As to this clone: At the DNA level, this CDR3 is encoded by other sequences in the same sample as well. The chain is built from TRBV24-1 and TRBJ1-2; TRBD1 matches at 9 bases. Germline assignment: CDR1 KGHDR and CDR2 SFDVKD. Unmatched junction bases numbered 2, after V lost 3 bases and J lost 4 bases. CDR3 length equals 14 residues. The chain's CDR3 is CATSDAGQGYGYTF. The DNA for the CDR3 is TGTGCCACCAGTGATGCGGGACAGGGCTATGGCTACACCTTC.

This clone has at least ten counts. The J gene is TRBJ2-1, the V gene TRBV7-7; D unresolved. This CDR3 spans 14 amino acids. V was pared by 5 bases and J by 10 bases, with 18 bases between. Germline values: CDR1 SSHAT, CDR2 FNYEAQ (reference sequence). The CDR3 DNA reads as TGTGCCAGCAGCCCCAGTCCCCAATCCGAAGAGCAGTTCTTC. Residues: CASSPSPQSEEQFF.

This chain links TRBV7-8 with TRBJ2-1, with 9 bases that match TRBD2. This CDR3 has 16 residues. CDR1 is SGHVS, CDR2 FQNEAQ, per germline. V trimming: 4 bases; J trimming: 4 bases; junction bases outside the gene matches: 8. The CDR3 region is CASSSLRGRDYNEQFF. The CDR3 DNA is TGTGCCAGCAGCTCCCTCCGCGGGAGGGATTACAATGAGCAGTTCTTC.

The chain couples TRBV5-4 to TRBJ2-1; 8 positions match TRBD2. CDR3 length equals 16 residues. The V and J ends lost 5 bases and 7 bases, in that order; junction bases with no gene match: 14. Germline CDR1 reads SGHNT; CDR2 reads YYREEE (reference sequence). The CDR3 bases are TGTGCCAGCAGTTACGATAGCGGGACACGGAAGAATGAGCAGTTCTTC. Translating gives CASSYDSGTRKNEQFF.

The CDR3, as DNA: TGTGCCTCCGCGTCCGCCTATAATTCACCCCTCCACTTT. The encoded protein is CASASAYNSPLHF. The rearrangement uses TRBV30 and TRBJ1-6; D is undetermined. The CDR3 has 13 amino acids. Trimming removed 7 bases from V and 2 bases from J, with 9 bases in between. Germline lookup yields CDR1 GTSNPN and CDR2 SVGIG (reference sequence). Using reference TRBV30 and TRBJ1-6 for the parts outside the CDR3, the full variable domain is SQTIHQWPATLVQPVGSPLSLECTVEGTSNPNLYWYRQAAGRGLQLLFYSVGIGQISSEVPQNLSASRPQDRQFILSSKKLLLSDSGFYLCASASAYNSPLHFGNGTRLTVT.

The chain couples TRBV24-1 to TRBJ2-1; TRBD1 matches at 9 bases. J was trimmed by 5 bases and V by 4 bases; bases with no gene match: 8. The germline V gene has CDR1 KGHDR and CDR2 SFDVKD. The CDR3 runs to 16 residues. In nucleotides, the CDR3 is TGTGCCACCAGTGAACTAGACAGGGGGGGGCACAATGAGCAGTTCTTC. Translation gives CATSELDRGGHNEQFF.

This chain joins TRBV6-5 and TRBJ1-6; D is undetermined. V was clipped by 0 bases and J by 6 bases, with 9 bases between them. The CDR3 runs 15 residues. Germline V CDR1 and CDR2: MNHEY, SVGAGI. CDR3 in amino acids: CASSYSKSGNSPLHF. DNA of the CDR3: TGTGCCAGCAGTTACTCGAAAAGCGGTAATTCACCCCTCCACTTT.

CDR3 nucleotide sequence: TGCGCCAGCAGCTTGGGTCTTCTAGCGGGAGGAGGGGAAGAGACCCAGTACTTC. Amino acid sequence: CASSLGLLAGGGEETQYF. The chain uses TRBV5-1 and TRBJ2-5, with 11 bases lining up with TRBD2. J was trimmed by 3 bases and V by 0 bases; bases with no gene match: 10. The CDR3 extends over 18 amino acids. Germline CDR1 is SGHRS and CDR2 is YFSETQ. The variable domain in full, completed from reference TRBV5-1 and TRBJ2-5, reads KAGVTQTPRYLIKTRGQQVTLSCSPISGHRSVSWYQQTPGQGLQFLFEYFSETQRNKGNFPGRFSGRQFSNSRSEMNVSTLELGDSALYLCASSLGLLAGGGEETQYFGPGTRLLVL.

This clone was counted once. The genes are TRBV7-2 and TRBJ2-3; 11 bases are shared with TRBD2. With V trimmed by 5 bases and J by 3 bases, 7 bases remained unmatched. This CDR3 contains 16 residues. Germline CDR1 and CDR2: SGHTA and FQGNSA. The chain's CDR3 is CASSLLAGDRTDTQYF. CDR3 nucleotides: TGTGCCAGCAGCCTACTAGCGGGAGATCGTACAGATACGCAGTATTTT.